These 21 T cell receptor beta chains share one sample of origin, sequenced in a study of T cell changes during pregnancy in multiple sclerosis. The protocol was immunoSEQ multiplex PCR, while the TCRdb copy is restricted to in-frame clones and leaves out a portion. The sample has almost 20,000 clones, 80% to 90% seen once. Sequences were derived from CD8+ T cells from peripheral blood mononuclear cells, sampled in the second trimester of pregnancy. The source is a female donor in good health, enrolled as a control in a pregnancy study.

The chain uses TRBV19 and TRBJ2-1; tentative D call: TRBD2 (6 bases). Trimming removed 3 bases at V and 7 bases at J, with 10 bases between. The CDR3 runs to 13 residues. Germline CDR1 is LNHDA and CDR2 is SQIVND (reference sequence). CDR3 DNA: TGTGCCAGTAGTATTGGGGGGTTTAATGAGCAGTTCTTC. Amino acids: CASSIGGFNEQFF.

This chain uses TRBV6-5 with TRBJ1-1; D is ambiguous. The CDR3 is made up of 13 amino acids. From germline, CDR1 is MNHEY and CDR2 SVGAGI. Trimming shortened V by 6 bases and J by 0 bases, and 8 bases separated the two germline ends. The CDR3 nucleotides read TGTGCCAGCAGCCGGGAGGTGAACACTGAAGCTTTCTTT. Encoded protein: CASSREVNTEAFF.

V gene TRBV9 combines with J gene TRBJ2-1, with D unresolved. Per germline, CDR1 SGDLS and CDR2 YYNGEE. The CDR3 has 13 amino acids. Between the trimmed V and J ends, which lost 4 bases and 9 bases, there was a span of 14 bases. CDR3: CASSPLTLGEQFF. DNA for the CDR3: TGTGCCAGCAGCCCCCTGACGCTAGGTGAGCAGTTCTTC.

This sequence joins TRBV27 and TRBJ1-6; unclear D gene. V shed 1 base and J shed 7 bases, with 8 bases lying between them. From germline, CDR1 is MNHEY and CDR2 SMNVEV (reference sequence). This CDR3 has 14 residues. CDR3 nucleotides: TGTGCCAGCAGTTTATGGGAGATCAATTCACCCCTCCACTTT. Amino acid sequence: CASSLWEINSPLHF.

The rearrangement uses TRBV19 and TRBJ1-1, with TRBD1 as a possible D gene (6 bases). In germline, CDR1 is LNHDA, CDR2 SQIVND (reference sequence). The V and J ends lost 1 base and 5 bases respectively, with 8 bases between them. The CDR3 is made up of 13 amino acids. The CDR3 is CASSIGQATEAFF. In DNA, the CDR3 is TGTGCCAGTAGTATAGGACAGGCAACTGAAGCTTTCTTT.

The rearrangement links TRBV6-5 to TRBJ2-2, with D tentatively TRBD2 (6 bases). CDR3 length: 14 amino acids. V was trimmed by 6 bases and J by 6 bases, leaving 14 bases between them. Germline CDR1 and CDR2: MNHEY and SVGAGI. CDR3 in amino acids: CASSKTSFPGELFF. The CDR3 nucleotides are TGTGCCAGCAGCAAGACTAGTTTCCCCGGGGAGCTGTTTTTT.

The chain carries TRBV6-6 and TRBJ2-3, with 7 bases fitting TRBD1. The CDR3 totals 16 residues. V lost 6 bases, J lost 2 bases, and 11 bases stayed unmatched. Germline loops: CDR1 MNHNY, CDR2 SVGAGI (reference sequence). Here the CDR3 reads CASSSIRDSFTDTQYF. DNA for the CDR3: TGTGCCAGCAGCTCCATCCGGGACAGCTTCACAGATACGCAGTATTTT.

CDR3 sequence (DNA): TGCGCCAGCAGCGCCGACAGGGGTTTGTATGGCTACACCTTC. It is translated as CASSADRGLYGYTF. The chain recombines TRBV4-1 with TRBJ1-2, with 8 bases aligning to TRBD1. In germline, CDR1 is MGHRA, CDR2 YSYEKL. The CDR3 spans 14 residues. The ends lost 5 bases at V and 5 bases at J; junction bases unmatched: 7.

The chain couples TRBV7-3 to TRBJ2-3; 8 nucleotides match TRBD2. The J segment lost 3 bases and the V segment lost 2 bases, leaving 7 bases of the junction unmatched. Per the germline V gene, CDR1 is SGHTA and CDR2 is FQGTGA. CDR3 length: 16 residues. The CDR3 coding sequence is TGTGCCAGCAGCTTAGGGTCTTTAGCGGGGACAGATACGCAGTATTTT. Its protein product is CASSLGSLAGTDTQYF. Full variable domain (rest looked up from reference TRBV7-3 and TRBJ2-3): GAGVSQTPSNKVTEKGKYVELRCDPISGHTALYWYRQSLGQGPEFLIYFQGTGAADDSGLPNDRFFAVRPEGSVSTLKIQRTERGDSAVYLCASSLGSLAGTDTQYFGPGTRLTVL.

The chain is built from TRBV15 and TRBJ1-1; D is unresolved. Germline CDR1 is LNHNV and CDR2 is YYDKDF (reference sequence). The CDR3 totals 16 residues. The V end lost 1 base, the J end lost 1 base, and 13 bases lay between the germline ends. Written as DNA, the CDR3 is TGTGCCACCAGCAGAGCATCCTCCGGGAAGAACACTGAAGCTTTCTTT. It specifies CATSRASSGKNTEAFF.

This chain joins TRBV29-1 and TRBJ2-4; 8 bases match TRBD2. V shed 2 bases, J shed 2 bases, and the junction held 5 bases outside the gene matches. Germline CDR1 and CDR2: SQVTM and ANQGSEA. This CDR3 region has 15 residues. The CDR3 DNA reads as TGCAGCGTTGAACTGACTAGCGAGACCAAAAACATTCAGTACTTC. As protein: CSVELTSETKNIQYF. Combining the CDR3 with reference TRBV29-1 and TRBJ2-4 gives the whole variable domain SAVISQKPSRDICQRGTSLTIQCQVDSQVTMMFWYRQQPGQSLTLIATANQGSEATYESGFVIDKFPISRPNLTFSTLTVSNMSPEDSSIYLCSVELTSETKNIQYFGAGTRLSVL.

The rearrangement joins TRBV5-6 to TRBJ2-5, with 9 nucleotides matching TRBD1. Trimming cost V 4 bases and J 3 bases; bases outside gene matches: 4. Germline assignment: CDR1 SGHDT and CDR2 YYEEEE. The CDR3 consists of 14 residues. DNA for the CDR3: TGTGCCAGCAGCCCAAGGACAGGGGAAGAGACCCAGTACTTC. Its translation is CASSPRTGEETQYF.

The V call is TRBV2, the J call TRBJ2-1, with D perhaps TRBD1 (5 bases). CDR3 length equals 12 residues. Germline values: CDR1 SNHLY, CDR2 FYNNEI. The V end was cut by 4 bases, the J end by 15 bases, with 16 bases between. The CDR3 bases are TGTGCCAGCAGTGGCCTGACAGTGTATAGGTTCTTC. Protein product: CASSGLTVYRFF.

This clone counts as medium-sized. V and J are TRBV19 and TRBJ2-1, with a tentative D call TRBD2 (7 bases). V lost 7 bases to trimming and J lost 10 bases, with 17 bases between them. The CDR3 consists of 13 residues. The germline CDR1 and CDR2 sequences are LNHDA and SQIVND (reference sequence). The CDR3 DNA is TGTGCCAGTACCCCCCGGGGGGCAGCCGAGCAGTTCTTC. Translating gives CASTPRGAAEQFF. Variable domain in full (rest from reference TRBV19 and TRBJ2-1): DGGITQSPKYLFRKEGQNVTLSCEQNLNHDAMYWYRQDPGQGLRLIYYSQIVNDFQKGDIAEGYSVSREKKESFPLTVTSAQKNPTAFYLCASTPRGAAEQFFGPGTRLTVL.

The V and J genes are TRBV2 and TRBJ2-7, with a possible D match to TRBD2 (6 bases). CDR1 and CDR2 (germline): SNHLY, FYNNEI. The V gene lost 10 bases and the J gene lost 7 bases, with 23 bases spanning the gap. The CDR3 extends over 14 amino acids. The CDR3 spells CATLGGDPIFEQYF. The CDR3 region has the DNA TGTGCCACACTCGGCGGGGATCCTATATTTGAGCAGTACTTC.

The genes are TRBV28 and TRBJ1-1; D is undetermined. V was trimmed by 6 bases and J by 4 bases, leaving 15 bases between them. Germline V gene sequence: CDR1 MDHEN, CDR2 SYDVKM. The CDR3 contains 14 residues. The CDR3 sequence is CASRSRYIATEAFF. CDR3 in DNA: TGTGCCAGCAGAAGTAGATATATTGCCACTGAAGCTTTCTTT.

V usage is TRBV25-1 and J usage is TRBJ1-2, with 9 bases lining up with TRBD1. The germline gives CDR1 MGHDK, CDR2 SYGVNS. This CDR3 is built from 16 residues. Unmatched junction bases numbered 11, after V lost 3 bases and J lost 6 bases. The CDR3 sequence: CASSDGTGISVHGYTF. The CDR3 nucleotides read TGTGCCAGCAGTGATGGGACAGGGATTTCAGTCCATGGCTACACCTTC.

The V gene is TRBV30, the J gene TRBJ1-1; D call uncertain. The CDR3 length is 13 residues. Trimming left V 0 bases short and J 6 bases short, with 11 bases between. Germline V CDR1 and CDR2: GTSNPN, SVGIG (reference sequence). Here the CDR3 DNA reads TGTGCCTGGAGTGTAAACGAGTACTCTGAAGCTTTCTTT. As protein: CAWSVNEYSEAFF.

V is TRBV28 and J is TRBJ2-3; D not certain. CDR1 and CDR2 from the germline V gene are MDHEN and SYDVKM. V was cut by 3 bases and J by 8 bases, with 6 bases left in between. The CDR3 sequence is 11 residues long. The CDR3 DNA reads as TGTGCCAGCAGTTTGGGCGTTACGCAGTATTTT. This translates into CASSLGVTQYF. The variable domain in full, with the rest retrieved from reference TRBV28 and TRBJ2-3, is DVKVTQSSRYLVKRTGEKVFLECVQDMDHENMFWYRQDPGLGLRLIYFSYDVKMKEKGDIPEGYSVSREKKERFSLILESASTNQTSMYLCASSLGVTQYFGPGTRLTVL.

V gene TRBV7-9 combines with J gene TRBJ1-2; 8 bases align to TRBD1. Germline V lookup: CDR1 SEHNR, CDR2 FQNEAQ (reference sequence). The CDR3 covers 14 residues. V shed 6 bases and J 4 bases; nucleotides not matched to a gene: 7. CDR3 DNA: TGTGCCAGCAGGGATACAGGGGGTCCCTATGGCTACACCTTC. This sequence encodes CASRDTGGPYGYTF.

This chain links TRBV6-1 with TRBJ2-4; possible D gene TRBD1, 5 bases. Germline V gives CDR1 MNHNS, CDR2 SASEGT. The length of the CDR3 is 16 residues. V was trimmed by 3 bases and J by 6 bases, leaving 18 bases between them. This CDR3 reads CASSDRVRTPLNIQYF. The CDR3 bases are TGTGCCAGCAGTGACAGGGTTCGGACGCCCTTAAACATTCAGTACTTC.